The 15 T cell receptor beta chains given below trace back to one sample, sequenced in a study of post-analysis software for immune sequencing data. Study-wide results and caveats: Controls showed lower frequencies than patients for four to six TRBV segments, and TRBV5-6, TRBV5-1 and TRBV20-1 were among these.

What these receptors recognize is not known. Included in the TCR beta cDNA libraries were unique molecular identifiers. From the PCR reads, TCRdb called clonotypes with MiXCR, one entry per CDR3 protein. The sample consists of 740,000 or so distinct CDR3 sequences, around 50% of them appearing once. The sequenced sample was blood. The receptors derive from a girl aged 5-17 years with multiple sclerosis.

This clonotype has just a few counts. The genes are TRBV29-1 and TRBJ2-1; D could derive from TRBD1 or TRBD2 (5 bases each). Germline CDR1 SQVTM, CDR2 ANQGSEA. With 8 bases removed from V and 8 bases from J, the gap between germline ends came to 13 bases. The CDR3 loop spans 11 amino acids. In DNA form, the CDR3 reads TGCAGCAGTCGGAGAGGGGATGAGCAGTTCTTC. This translates into CSSRRGDEQFF.

This clonotype was seen a single time. The genes are TRBV12-3 or TRBV12-4 and TRBJ1-5; D possibly corresponds to TRBD1 (5 bases). V was cut by 7 bases and J by 1 base, with 11 bases left in between. The CDR3 has 14 residues. CDR3 nucleotide sequence: TGTGCCAGCACCATTACAGGAAGCAATCAGCCCCAGCATTTT. Amino acid sequence: CASTITGSNQPQHF.

This clonotype came up a few times. V gene TRBV4-1 combines with J gene TRBJ2-7; the D call may be TRBD1 or TRBD2 (5 bases each). Germline CDR1 reads MGHRA; CDR2 reads YSYEKL. V was cut by 4 bases and J by 2 bases, with 9 bases left in between. The CDR3 runs 13 residues. The CDR3 region has the DNA TGCGCCAGCAGCCCGGGGCCCCCCTACGAGCAGTACTTC. This codes for CASSPGPPYEQYF.

This chain joins TRBV5-1 and TRBJ1-5; 9 nucleotides agree with TRBD1. V dropped 0 bases and J dropped 7; count of bases not matched to a gene: 2. The length of the CDR3 is 14 residues. Germline-derived CDR1 and CDR2 are SGHRS and YFSETQ. For the CDR3, the DNA is TGCGCCAGCAGCTTGGAGACAGGGGGACAGCCCCAGCATTTT. Its protein is CASSLETGGQPQHF.

This clonotype has just one count. This chain uses TRBV6-5 with TRBJ2-1, with 9 bases identical to TRBD2. V was clipped by 0 bases and J by 7 bases; unmatched bases: 4. The germline V gene encodes CDR1 MNHEY and CDR2 SVGAGI. This CDR3 has 15 amino acids. Here the CDR3 reads CASSYSSGGRNEQFF. The CDR3 DNA sequence: TGTGCCAGCAGTTACTCGAGCGGGGGGAGGAATGAGCAGTTCTTC.

V usage is TRBV4-1 and J usage is TRBJ2-5, with D uncertain. This CDR3 is built from 12 residues. CDR1 MGHRA and CDR2 YSYEKL come from the germline V gene. V dropped 9 bases and J dropped 1 base, with 9 bases sitting between them. CDR3 sequence reads: CASDKPQETQYF. The CDR3 coding sequence is TGCGCCAGTGACAAACCCCAAGAGACCCAGTACTTC.

V and J are TRBV5-1 and TRBJ1-1; D possibly corresponds to TRBD1 (6 bases). The CDR3 extends over 16 amino acids. Between the trimmed V and J ends, which lost 0 bases and 0 bases, there was a span of 12 bases. CDR1 is SGHRS and CDR2 is YFSETQ in the germline V gene. This CDR3 is CASSLDRGAMNTEAFF. DNA for the CDR3: TGCGCCAGCAGCTTGGATCGGGGGGCCATGAACACTGAAGCTTTCTTT.

The chain is built from TRBV21-1 and TRBJ2-7; the table's D call of TRBD2 was not tested on the DNA. TRBV21-1 is assigned pseudogene status. The CDR3 runs 15 residues. Here the CDR3 DNA reads TGTGCCAGCAGCAAGAATTGCTCTCCCCACTACGAGCAGTACTTC. It is translated as CASSKNCSPHYEQYF.

This chain joins TRBV15 and TRBJ1-1, with a possible D match to TRBD1 (5 bases). The germline V gene encodes CDR1 LNHNV and CDR2 YYDKDF (reference sequence). The V and J ends lost 5 bases and 6 bases respectively, with 10 bases between them. The CDR3 contains 12 residues. CDR3 coding DNA: TGTGCCACCAGCGAACAGGAGTCTGAAGCTTTCTTT. Translating it yields CATSEQESEAFF.

The CDR3 region is CASSDKSRGGYTF. The CDR3 nucleotides are TGTGCCAGCAGTGACAAGTCCCGGGGTGGCTACACCTTC. This sequence joins TRBV25-1 and TRBJ1-2; D gene uncertain. Trimming took 3 bases from V and 7 from J, leaving 12 bases between them. This CDR3 region has 13 residues. Germline loops: CDR1 MGHDK, CDR2 SYGVNS.

The CDR3 reads CASSPGPIGYGYTF. CDR3 nucleotides: TGTGCCAGCAGCCCGGGACCGATAGGGTATGGCTACACCTTC. The rearrangement links TRBV7-6 to TRBJ1-2; TRBD1 is a possible D gene (5 bases). CDR3 size: 14 residues. V was cut by 5 bases and J by 5 bases, with 15 bases left in between. CDR1 SGHVS and CDR2 FNYEAQ come from the germline V gene.

In this sample, this clonotype turned up a few times. The chain recombines TRBV5-1 with TRBJ1-2; 10 nucleotides align to TRBD1. The CDR3 consists of 14 residues. V was clipped by 4 bases and J by 6 bases; unmatched bases: 6. Germline lookup yields CDR1 SGHRS and CDR2 YFSETQ. CDR3 nucleotide sequence: TGCGCCAGCAGCGTAGGACAGGGGGTAGATGGCTACACCTTC. Its translation is CASSVGQGVDGYTF.

This clonotype was observed a few times. The chain couples TRBV5-5 to TRBJ2-6; 7 bases fit TRBD1. The V gene end was trimmed by 6 bases and the J gene end by 0 bases; junction bases not matched to a gene: 3. The CDR3 consists of 15 residues. Germline CDR1 is SGHKS and CDR2 is YYEKEE (reference sequence). The CDR3 nucleotides are TGTGCCAGCATCCACAGGGGCTCTGGGGCCAACGTCCTGACTTTC. This gives the protein CASIHRGSGANVLTF.

The rearrangement joins TRBV7-3 to TRBJ2-7; the D call may be TRBD1 or TRBD2 (5 bases each). Per the germline V gene, CDR1 is SGHTA and CDR2 is FQGTGA. V lost 5 bases and J 0 bases, leaving 20 bases between the germline ends. This CDR3 comprises 17 residues. The CDR3 DNA is TGTGCCAGCAGCCCCAGTGGGGGACGGGCAGGCTCCTACGAGCAGTACTTC. It encodes CASSPSGGRAGSYEQYF.

The chain employs TRBV6-5 and TRBJ2-1, with D tentatively TRBD2 (5 bases). Germline assignment: CDR1 MNHEY and CDR2 SVGAGI. Trimming removed 5 bases from V and 0 bases from J, with 14 bases in between. There are 16 residues in the CDR3. CDR3 residues: CASSPASGSSYNEQFF. CDR3 DNA: TGTGCCAGCAGTCCCGCCTCGGGAAGCTCCTACAATGAGCAGTTCTTC.